Below are 26 T cell receptor beta chains sequenced from a single sample in a study of tissue T cells after allogeneic stem cell transplantation (dated by TCRdb to 2021 to 2024). The label giving this sample's time point can be read as: recipient (host-origin) PBMCs collected before allo-HCT. Library construction relied on the immunoSEQ multiplex PCR assay. Here the immuneACCESS table is served through TCRdb, limited to in-frame sequences with V and J called. Missing clones are a known gap in these copies; in checked studies unresolved V genes cover under half, and the rest lacks a known reason. The sample data list about 40,000 clones, and just under 95% of these were observed just once. The ten top clones hold 3.5% to 4% of the sample. The sample in question was blood, obtained before transplantation. The source of these receptors is a woman between 40 and 69 years old who later had graft-versus-host disease after an allogeneic stem cell transplant.

The rearrangement uses TRBV29-1 and TRBJ2-7, with 11 bases matching TRBD2. This CDR3 is built from 14 residues. The J segment lost 6 bases and the V segment lost 5 bases, leaving 9 bases of the junction unmatched. CDR1 is SQVTM, CDR2 ANQGSEA, per germline. The CDR3 sequence is CSVITLAGVGEQYF. As DNA, the CDR3 is TGCAGCGTTATCACACTAGCGGGAGTGGGCGAGCAGTACTTC.

CDR3 sequence: CAWSHRRNTGELFF. The CDR3 region has the DNA TGTGCCTGGAGTCACAGGAGGAACACCGGGGAGCTGTTTTTT. The chain couples TRBV30 to TRBJ2-2; possibly TRBD1 for D (5 bases). CDR1 is GTSNPN and CDR2 is SVGIG in the germline V gene (reference sequence). V dropped 2 bases and J dropped 1 base, with 8 bases sitting between them. The length of the CDR3 is 14 residues.

The chain couples TRBV7-8 to TRBJ2-5; a weak D match, TRBD1 (5 bases). The germline CDR1 and CDR2 sequences are SGHVS and FQNEAQ. There are 14 residues in the CDR3. V lost 3 bases and J 3 bases, leaving 11 bases between the germline ends. The CDR3 sequence: CASSFRAGKETQYF. The CDR3 DNA reads as TGTGCCAGCAGCTTCCGGGCAGGGAAAGAGACCCAGTACTTC.

The chain has TRBV18 and TRBJ1-2; no clear D gene. V lost 1 base to trimming and J lost 0 bases, with 21 bases between them. CDR1 is KGHSH, CDR2 LQKENI, per germline. The CDR3 runs 19 residues. The CDR3 nucleotides read TGTGCCAGCTCACCACGGGTCACCATTCAGACGATAGCTAACTATGGCTACACCTTC. Translated, it gives CASSPRVTIQTIANYGYTF.

This clone was seen once. This chain links TRBV10-1 with TRBJ2-7; no definite D call. Trimming left V 6 bases short and J 0 bases short, with 12 bases between. The CDR3 sequence is 14 residues long. Germline CDR1 reads WNHNN; CDR2 reads SYGVQD (reference sequence). The CDR3 region has the DNA TGCGCCAGCAGCCTTGAGCCAGGCTCCTACGAGCAGTACTTC. It encodes CASSLEPGSYEQYF.

The gene calls are TRBV6-1 and TRBJ2-7; D gene unclear. The CDR3 loop spans 15 amino acids. Germline CDR1 reads MNHNS; CDR2 reads SASEGT. Trimming left V 2 bases short and J 5 bases short, with 16 bases between. The CDR3 DNA is TGTGCCAGCAGTGAATCCCCCCTCACGGAGAACGAGCAGTACTTC. Its protein is CASSESPLTENEQYF.

The chain combines TRBV21-1 with TRBJ1-1; the D call of TRBD1 is as the table states it, not checked on the DNA. TRBV21-1 is tagged as a pseudogene. The CDR3 spans 14 residues. The CDR3 spells CASSKTIRGLEAFF. The CDR3 DNA follows: TGTGCCAGCAGCAAAACCATCAGGGGCCTTGAAGCTTTCTTT.

The chain has TRBV28 and TRBJ1-2; 8 bases are a match to TRBD1. The junction had 4 bases not matched to a gene; V was cut back by 6 bases and J by 7 bases. In germline, CDR1 is MDHEN, CDR2 SYDVKM. The length of the CDR3 is 12 residues. Here the CDR3 reads CASSLRGLGYTF. In nucleotides, the CDR3 is TGTGCCAGCAGCCTCAGGGGGCTTGGCTACACCTTC.

The chain is built from TRBV7-2 and TRBJ1-6; D gene uncertain. The CDR3 extends over 13 amino acids. Trimming took off 5 bases at V and 6 bases at J, with 8 bases between the two ends. From germline, CDR1 is SGHTA and CDR2 FQGNSA. The CDR3: CASSAPGNSPLHF. CDR3 in DNA: TGTGCCAGCAGCGCGCCGGGTAATTCACCCCTCCACTTT.

In its sample, this clone was seen a few times. The chain's CDR3 is CASSITGQGPTYEQYF. The CDR3 DNA reads TGTGCCAGCTCAATAACAGGACAGGGGCCCACATACGAGCAGTACTTC. This chain uses TRBV18 with TRBJ2-7; the match to TRBD1 covers 9 bases. This CDR3 has 16 residues. From germline, CDR1 is KGHSH and CDR2 LQKENI. V lost 5 bases to trimming and J lost 4 bases; unmatched junction nucleotides: 12.

V and J are TRBV27 and TRBJ2-3; TRBD2 matches 15 bases. The CDR3 loop spans 16 amino acids. Germline values: CDR1 MNHEY, CDR2 SMNVEV (reference sequence). Trimming took 2 bases from V and 6 from J; bases not matched to a gene: 3. Here the CDR3 reads CASSLGLAGGADTQYF. The CDR3 coding sequence is TGTGCCAGCAGTTTAGGACTAGCGGGGGGGGCCGATACGCAGTATTTT.

The rearrangement links TRBV10-3 to TRBJ2-1; D remains unclear. Germline CDR1 ENHRY, CDR2 SYGVKD. CDR3 length: 14 amino acids. Trimming cost V 4 bases and J 3 bases, with 10 bases left between them. CDR3 loop: CAISGQTSYNEQFF. The CDR3 DNA follows: TGTGCCATCAGTGGCCAGACAAGCTACAATGAGCAGTTCTTC.

This clone was seen just once. The chain recombines TRBV7-9 with TRBJ2-1; 12 nucleotides align to TRBD2. The CDR3 runs 17 residues. Germline CDR1 SEHNR, CDR2 FQNEAQ (reference sequence). V shed 4 bases, J shed 4 bases, and the junction held 8 bases outside the gene matches. CDR3 sequence (DNA): TGTGCCAGCAGCTCTAGCGGGAGGGCTCTCGGGTACAATGAGCAGTTCTTC. It yields the protein CASSSSGRALGYNEQFF.

In this sample, this clone turned up a few times. V usage is TRBV7-9 and J usage is TRBJ1-2; 8 nucleotides match TRBD1. Germline-derived CDR1 and CDR2 are SEHNR and FQNEAQ (reference sequence). V shed 5 bases and J 8 bases; nucleotides not matched to a gene: 10. The CDR3 is 14 amino acids. The CDR3 protein is CASSPQTGELGYTF. DNA for the CDR3: TGTGCCAGCAGCCCCCAGACAGGGGAACTGGGCTACACCTTC. Variable domain in full (rest from reference TRBV7-9 and TRBJ1-2): DTGVSQNPRHKITKRGQNVTFRCDPISEHNRLYWYRQTLGQGPEFLTYFQNEAQLEKSRLLSDRFSAERPKGSFSTLEIQRTEQGDSAMYLCASSPQTGELGYTFGSGTRLTVV.

The chain carries TRBV5-4 and TRBJ2-7, with a weak D call TRBD2 (6 bases). V was pared by 4 bases and J by 3 bases, with 14 bases between. CDR1 and CDR2 from the germline V gene are SGHNT and YYREEE (reference sequence). The CDR3 has 14 amino acids. CDR3 bases: TGTGCCAGCAGCCCTAGCGACCGATTCTACGAGCAGTACTTC. Its translation is CASSPSDRFYEQYF.

CDR3 sequence: CASSLGTANYGYTF. CDR3 bases: TGTGCCAGCAGCTTGGGGACAGCCAACTATGGCTACACCTTC. This chain links TRBV7-2 with TRBJ1-2; 7 nucleotides agree with TRBD1. The CDR3 contains 14 residues. Germline V lookup: CDR1 SGHTA, CDR2 FQGNSA. V shed 3 bases and J 2 bases; nucleotides not matched to a gene: 3.

The genes are TRBV29-1 and TRBJ2-7; no reliable D call. Looked up from germline, CDR1 is SQVTM and CDR2 is ANQGSEA. With 4 bases removed from V and 2 bases from J, the gap between germline ends came to 9 bases. This CDR3 is 12 amino acids long. The CDR3 DNA follows: TGCAGCGTTGGGCAGAGCGCCTACGAGCAGTACTTC. Its translation: CSVGQSAYEQYF.

This clone appeared a single time. This rearrangement joins TRBV30 to TRBJ1-6; D is ambiguous. V was cut by 5 bases and J by 4 bases, with 21 bases left in between. Looked up from germline, CDR1 is GTSNPN and CDR2 is SVGIG (reference sequence). The CDR3 totals 17 residues. The CDR3 protein is CAWARTYGLGYNSPLHF. In nucleotides, the CDR3 is TGTGCCTGGGCCAGGACGTATGGTTTGGGTTATAATTCACCCCTCCACTTT.

This chain connects TRBV7-2 to TRBJ2-2; D is uncertain. CDR1 and CDR2 from the germline V gene are SGHTA and FQGNSA. The CDR3 is 14 residues long. V dropped 6 bases and J dropped 5 bases, with 13 bases sitting between them. CDR3 nucleotide sequence: TGTGCCAGCAGACTTACGACTCCTACCGGGGAGCTGTTTTTT. This gives the protein CASRLTTPTGELFF.

J is TRBJ2-1 and V is TRBV30, with 7 bases fitting TRBD2. The J segment lost 8 bases and the V segment lost 1 base, leaving 5 bases of the junction unmatched. The CDR3 contains 13 residues. CDR1 and CDR2 (germline): GTSNPN, SVGIG (reference sequence). CDR3 sequence: CAWSGTSVHEQFF. The CDR3 DNA follows: TGTGCCTGGAGTGGGACTAGTGTCCATGAGCAGTTCTTC.

This clone is classed as medium-sized. V usage is TRBV7-6 and J usage is TRBJ1-1, with 7 bases fitting TRBD1. Germline V gives CDR1 SGHVS, CDR2 FNYEAQ. CDR3 length: 15 residues. V lost 5 bases to trimming and J lost 1 base; unmatched junction nucleotides: 7. CDR3 amino acids: CASSPSQGRNTEAFF. In DNA form, the CDR3 reads TGTGCCAGCAGCCCCTCACAGGGGCGGAACACTGAAGCTTTCTTT.

V usage is TRBV5-4 and J usage is TRBJ2-2; tentatively, D is TRBD2 (7 bases). CDR3 size: 14 residues. Germline V gene lookup returns CDR1 SGHNT and CDR2 YYREEE (reference sequence). V was shortened by 0 bases and J by 8 bases, with 11 bases between the two germline ends. The chain's CDR3 is CASSLGRGLGELFF. CDR3 coding DNA: TGTGCCAGCAGCTTGGGCAGGGGACTAGGGGAGCTGTTTTTT.

V gene TRBV6-5 combines with J gene TRBJ1-2; D call uncertain. Germline CDR1 MNHEY, CDR2 SVGAGI. V shed 7 bases and J shed 6 bases, with 18 bases lying between them. CDR3 size: 14 residues. The CDR3 sequence: CASKVDISEHGYTF. The CDR3 nucleotides are TGTGCCAGCAAGGTCGACATCTCAGAACATGGCTACACCTTC.

This clone was counted a few times. The chain employs TRBV6-5 and TRBJ1-1; D gene uncertain. Between the trimmed V and J ends, which lost 6 bases and 4 bases, there was a span of 9 bases. In germline, CDR1 is MNHEY, CDR2 SVGAGI. This CDR3 has 12 amino acids. CDR3 residues: CASRERTTEAFF. The CDR3 coding sequence is TGTGCCAGCAGGGAGAGGACCACTGAAGCTTTCTTT.

The chain has TRBV5-1 and TRBJ2-5, with D perhaps matching TRBD1 (6 bases). V was cut by 0 bases and J by 5 bases, with 14 bases left in between. This CDR3 region has 15 residues. Germline V gene lookup returns CDR1 SGHRS and CDR2 YFSETQ. CDR3 DNA sequence: TGCGCCAGCAGCTTGGTGGCAGGGGTAGGGGAGACCCAGTACTTC. Protein sequence: CASSLVAGVGETQYF.

This clone has a single count. The chain is built from TRBV18 and TRBJ2-2, with D uncertain. This CDR3 is 13 amino acids long. Trimming removed 8 bases from V and 6 bases from J, with 13 bases in between. Germline values: CDR1 KGHSH, CDR2 LQKENI. CDR3 nucleotide sequence: TGTGCCAGCCAGACCACGAGTTCCGGGGAGCTGTTTTTT. Translating gives CASQTTSSGELFF.